What follows are 5 T cell receptor beta chains derived from one specimen sequenced in a study of identical twins (dated by TCRdb to about 2016). Library preparation used 5' RACE. The listed sequencing device is Illumina HiSeq 2000. Through fastp at Q25 and MiXCR, TCRdb rebuilt clones from the public reads, retaining in-frame beta chains. Each CDR3 protein appears once, grouped with its most common genes and DNA. The sample table shows roughly 250,000 distinct CDR3 sequences, and around 15% are seen once. The ten top clones hold approximately 9.3% of the sample. Material for sequencing was memory (CD45RO+) T cells sorted from blood. The intended sense of this specimen's cell subset or site label: CD45RO+ enriched T cells. These receptors were collected from a woman in her late teens or twenties in good health.

A few counts support this clonotype. This chain links TRBV29-1 with TRBJ2-3, with unresolved D. Trimming took 5 bases from V and 2 from J, leaving 11 bases between them. The CDR3 totals 13 residues. Germline assignment: CDR1 SQVTM and CDR2 ANQGSEA. CDR3 sequence (DNA): TGCAGCGTTCGGTTAACAGCCACAGATACGCAGTATTTT. It translates to CSVRLTATDTQYF.

This clonotype was counted a few times. This sequence joins TRBV7-2 and TRBJ2-5; possibly TRBD1 or TRBD2 for D (6 bases each). The CDR3 has 13 amino acids. V gave up 5 bases and J gave up 4 bases, with 11 bases separating them. Germline V gene data show CDR1 as SGHTA and CDR2 as FQGNSA. This CDR3 reads CASSPGAVETQYF. CDR3 coding DNA: TGTGCCAGCAGCCCGGGGGCAGTAGAGACCCAGTACTTC.

This clonotype was counted between two and nine times. The V call is TRBV7-9, the J call TRBJ2-3; D is undetermined. The V end was cut by 5 bases, the J end by 0 bases, with 6 bases between. The CDR3 has 13 amino acids. Germline assignment: CDR1 SEHNR and CDR2 FQNEAQ (reference sequence). CDR3 sequence reads: CASSKSSTDTQYF. CDR3 nucleotides: TGTGCCAGCAGCAAGTCTAGCACAGATACGCAGTATTTT.

The chain couples TRBV7-2 to TRBJ2-1; TRBD2 might be the D (5 bases). V was pared by 5 bases and J by 7 bases, with 15 bases between. CDR1 and CDR2 (germline): SGHTA, FQGNSA. The CDR3 covers 14 residues. The CDR3 spells CASSPAARGNEQFF. Written as DNA, the CDR3 is TGTGCCAGCAGCCCAGCCGCGAGAGGGAATGAGCAGTTCTTC.

The chain carries TRBV12-3 or TRBV12-4 and TRBJ2-1, with D possibly being TRBD1 (6 bases). This CDR3 contains 14 residues. Trimming removed 8 bases from V and 2 bases from J, with 13 bases in between. The CDR3: CASSPGAAYNEQFF. CDR3 nucleotide sequence: TGTGCCAGCTCTCCAGGGGCAGCCTACAATGAGCAGTTCTTC.